Shown below are 20 T cell receptor beta chains from a single sample sequenced in a study of identical twins. Using its own MiXCR run on the 5' RACE reads, TCRdb lists one record per CDR3 protein. The table lists approximately 1.8 million distinct CDR3 sequences, 25% to 35% of them singletons. Material: cord blood. These receptors all come from a newborn girl in good health.

As to this clonotype: A clone one base away is much larger, so this may be a read error. The chain uses TRBV28 and TRBJ2-1, with TRBD2 identical over 8 bases. The V segment lost 9 bases and the J segment 10 bases; nucleotides outside the gene matches: 8. The germline V gene encodes CDR1 MDHEN and CDR2 SYDVKM. This CDR3 region has 12 residues. This chain's CDR3 is CASTSGTYEQFF. In DNA form, the CDR3 reads TGTGCCAGTACTAGCGGAACCTACGAGCAGTTCTTC.

There are a few counts of this clonotype. The chain employs TRBV5-1 and TRBJ2-1; 11 nucleotides match TRBD1. The germline V gene encodes CDR1 SGHRS and CDR2 YFSETQ. The CDR3 is made up of 15 amino acids. V lost 6 bases to trimming and J lost 5 bases; unmatched junction nucleotides: 7. The CDR3 nucleotides are TGCGCCAGCAAGCTCAGGGACAGGGGGAACAATGAGCAGTTCTTC. Translated: CASKLRDRGNNEQFF.

The chain recombines TRBV11-2 with TRBJ1-4; perhaps TRBD1 as D (5 bases). Germline values: CDR1 SGHAT, CDR2 FQNNGV. V was cut by 1 base and J by 8 bases, with 14 bases left in between. This CDR3 region has 15 residues. The CDR3 nucleotides read TGTGCCAGCAGCTTAGGGGTAGGGGCGTGGGAAAAACTGTTTTTT. Encoded protein: CASSLGVGAWEKLFF.

The CDR3 sequence is CASSGLTGSSYNSPLHF. In DNA, the CDR3 is TGTGCCAGCAGTGGACTTACAGGGAGCTCCTATAATTCACCCCTCCACTTT. J is TRBJ1-6 and V is TRBV27; possibly TRBD1 for D (6 bases). The CDR3 is made up of 17 amino acids. Germline-derived CDR1 and CDR2 are MNHEY and SMNVEV (reference sequence). Trimming left V 5 bases short and J 0 bases short, with 14 bases between.

CDR3 protein: CSVDEPDSSNYGYTF. CDR3 in DNA: TGCAGCGTTGACGAACCGGACAGCTCCAACTATGGCTACACCTTC. The chain recombines TRBV29-1 with TRBJ1-2, with D perhaps TRBD1 (6 bases). CDR3 length: 15 amino acids. The germline CDR1 and CDR2 sequences are SQVTM and ANQGSEA. V was shortened by 3 bases and J by 2 bases, with 16 bases between the two germline ends.

This sequence joins TRBV29-1 and TRBJ2-4; possibly TRBD1 for D (7 bases). The J call may be wrong; the DNA end is better matched by TRBJ2-5. The CDR3 extends over 13 amino acids. CDR1 and CDR2 (germline): SQVTM, ANQGSEA. The CDR3, as DNA: TGCAGCGTACGGAGGGCAGGGGGGGAGACCCAGTACTTC. Residues: CSVRRAGGETQYF.

The table lists this clonotype with many counts. The rearrangement links TRBV27 to TRBJ2-7; 9 bases agree with TRBD1. From germline, CDR1 is MNHEY and CDR2 SMNVEV (reference sequence). V dropped 2 bases and J dropped 2; count of bases not matched to a gene: 1. The CDR3 totals 14 residues. In DNA, the CDR3 is TGTGCCAGCAGTTTAAGGACAGGGGCCTACGAGCAGTACTTC. This sequence encodes CASSLRTGAYEQYF.

J is TRBJ1-2 and V is TRBV29-1; tentative D call: TRBD1 (5 bases). CDR1 and CDR2 (germline): SQVTM, ANQGSEA. Deletions cut 7 bases from V and 2 bases from J, with 17 bases between. The length of the CDR3 is 14 residues. The CDR3 DNA reads as TGCAGCGCACAAAACCGACAGCCCAACTATGGCTACACCTTC. It translates to CSAQNRQPNYGYTF. The whole variable domain, filled in from reference TRBV29-1 and TRBJ1-2, reads SAVISQKPSRDICQRGTSLTIQCQVDSQVTMMFWYRQQPGQSLTLIATANQGSEATYESGFVIDKFPISRPNLTFSTLTVSNMSPEDSSIYLCSAQNRQPNYGYTFGSGTRLTVV.

This clonotype was counted between two and nine times. This sequence joins TRBV6-6 and TRBJ1-2; 8 nucleotides align to TRBD1. J was trimmed by 3 bases and V by 4 bases; bases with no gene match: 7. Germline values: CDR1 MNHNY, CDR2 SVGAGI (reference sequence). This CDR3 spans 15 amino acids. The CDR3, as DNA: TGTGCCAGCAGTTCTTGGACAGGGAGGGACTATGGCTACACCTTC. Encoded protein: CASSSWTGRDYGYTF.

To note about this clonotype: This may be a read error: a much more frequent sequence differs by one nucleotide. The V and J genes are TRBV5-1 and TRBJ2-6; TRBD1 is a possible D gene (5 bases). The germline V and J ends were trimmed by 2 bases and 4 bases, with 10 bases remaining between them. There are 15 residues in the CDR3. Germline V gene data show CDR1 as SGHRS and CDR2 as YFSETQ. The CDR3 DNA reads TGCGCCAGCAGCTTCTTAGGGGAAGGGGCCAACGTCCTGACTTTC. Protein product: CASSFLGEGANVLTF.

This clonotype has only a few counts. The chain carries TRBV18 and TRBJ2-3; D assignment may be TRBD1 or TRBD2 (5 bases each). The CDR3 spans 17 residues. Trimming removed 3 bases at V and 1 base at J, with 17 bases between. Germline V gene data show CDR1 as KGHSH and CDR2 as LQKENI. The CDR3: CASSPVFFRDGTDTQYF. DNA of the CDR3: TGTGCCAGCTCACCGGTATTCTTCCGGGACGGCACAGATACGCAGTATTTT.

This clonotype has more than one count but fewer than ten. A read error may produce the germline difference seen at one junction end. The rearrangement links TRBV7-6 to TRBJ2-3; D might be TRBD1 or TRBD2, each matching 5 bases. Germline loops: CDR1 SGHVS, CDR2 FNYEAQ. CDR3 size: 14 residues. The CDR3 DNA is TGTGCCAGCGGGGGACGCTTTAGCACAGATACACAGTATTTT. It specifies CASGGRFSTDTQYF. Full variable domain (rest looked up from reference TRBV7-6 and TRBJ2-3): GAGVSQSPRYKVTKRGQDVALRCDPISGHVSLYWYRQALGQGPEFLTYFNYEAQQDKSGLPNDRFSAERPEGSISTLTIQRTEQRDSAMYRCASGGRFSTDTQYFGPGTRLTVL.

This clonotype was seen a handful of times. The rearrangement joins TRBV27 to TRBJ1-5; 11 positions match TRBD1. There are 17 residues in the CDR3. The germline V gene has CDR1 MNHEY and CDR2 SMNVEV (reference sequence). J gave up 6 bases and V 5 bases, and 12 bases lay outside the gene matches. CDR3 sequence reads: CASSDGTGGFEGQPQHF. The CDR3 bases are TGTGCCAGCAGTGACGGGACAGGGGGTTTCGAAGGTCAGCCCCAGCATTTT.

Concerning this clonotype itself: Just one base apart from a much larger clone, this may be a read error. V is TRBV11-1 and J is TRBJ2-5; D gene ambiguous. The CDR3 totals 12 residues. With 3 bases removed from V and 7 bases from J, the gap between germline ends came to 9 bases. Germline CDR1 SGHAT, CDR2 FQDESV (reference sequence). CDR3 in amino acids: CASSFPVGTQYF. The CDR3 nucleotides are TGTGCCAGCAGCTTTCCAGTTGGGACCCAGTACTTC.

This clonotype was recorded a few times. In DNA, the CDR3 is TGTGCCATCAGTGACCTCGGACCCTCCCCACCTGAAGCTTTCTTT. It encodes CAISDLGPSPPEAFF. The chain links TRBV10-3 to TRBJ1-1, with D uncertain. V lost 3 bases and J lost 6, with 17 bases in between. This CDR3 is 15 amino acids long. The germline CDR1 and CDR2 sequences are ENHRY and SYGVKD.

The rearrangement uses TRBV19 and TRBJ2-4; D not resolved. The J call is in doubt because the DNA end fits TRBJ2-7 better. The CDR3 consists of 13 residues. Germline V gene lookup returns CDR1 LNHDA and CDR2 SQIVND (reference sequence). CDR3 in DNA: TGTGCCAGTAGATCCGAGCAACCCTACGAGCAGTACTTC. It specifies CASRSEQPYEQYF.

This clonotype was detected a few times. V usage is TRBV11-2 and J usage is TRBJ1-4; weak D call: TRBD1 (5 bases). Deletions cut 5 bases from V and 5 bases from J, with 15 bases between. There are 15 residues in the CDR3. CDR1 and CDR2 (germline): SGHAT, FQNNGV. CDR3 nucleotides: TGTGCCAGCAGCACCCACAGGACTTCCAATGAAAAACTGTTTTTT. This codes for CASSTHRTSNEKLFF. The variable domain in full, completed from reference TRBV11-2 and TRBJ1-4, reads EAGVAQSPRYKIIEKRQSVAFWCNPISGHATLYWYQQILGQGPKLLIQFQNNGVVDDSQLPKDRFSAERLKGVDSTLKIQPAKLEDSAVYLCASSTHRTSNEKLFFGSGTQLSVL.

This clonotype was observed at least ten times. V and J are TRBV4-2 and TRBJ2-3; the D is unclear. Germline lookup yields CDR1 LGHNA and CDR2 YNFKEQ. Trimming stripped 0 bases from V and 2 bases from J, with 9 bases between. This CDR3 is built from 15 residues. CDR3 sequence: CASSQDRTNTDTQYF. The CDR3 nucleotides are TGTGCCAGCAGCCAAGATCGTACTAACACAGATACGCAGTATTTT.

The chain couples TRBV29-1 to TRBJ1-2; the D gene is possibly TRBD1 (5 bases). CDR3 length equals 11 residues. Germline lookup yields CDR1 SQVTM and CDR2 ANQGSEA. Trimming took 8 bases from V and 5 from J, leaving 12 bases between them. The CDR3 DNA is TGCAGCCTGGGAGGGGAGTATGGCTACACCTTC. Encoded protein: CSLGGEYGYTF. The full variable domain, its missing parts supplied by reference TRBV29-1 and TRBJ1-2, is SAVISQKPSRDICQRGTSLTIQCQVDSQVTMMFWYRQQPGQSLTLIATANQGSEATYESGFVIDKFPISRPNLTFSTLTVSNMSPEDSSIYLCSLGGEYGYTFGSGTRLTVV.

This chain connects TRBV28 to TRBJ1-2, with a weak D call TRBD1 (5 bases). CDR1 and CDR2 from the germline V gene are MDHEN and SYDVKM. The CDR3 consists of 14 residues. V was trimmed by 6 bases and J by 5 bases, leaving 16 bases between them. The CDR3 DNA reads TGTGCCAGCAGGGGTACGGGGGAACTTTATGGCTACACCTTC. It yields the protein CASRGTGELYGYTF.